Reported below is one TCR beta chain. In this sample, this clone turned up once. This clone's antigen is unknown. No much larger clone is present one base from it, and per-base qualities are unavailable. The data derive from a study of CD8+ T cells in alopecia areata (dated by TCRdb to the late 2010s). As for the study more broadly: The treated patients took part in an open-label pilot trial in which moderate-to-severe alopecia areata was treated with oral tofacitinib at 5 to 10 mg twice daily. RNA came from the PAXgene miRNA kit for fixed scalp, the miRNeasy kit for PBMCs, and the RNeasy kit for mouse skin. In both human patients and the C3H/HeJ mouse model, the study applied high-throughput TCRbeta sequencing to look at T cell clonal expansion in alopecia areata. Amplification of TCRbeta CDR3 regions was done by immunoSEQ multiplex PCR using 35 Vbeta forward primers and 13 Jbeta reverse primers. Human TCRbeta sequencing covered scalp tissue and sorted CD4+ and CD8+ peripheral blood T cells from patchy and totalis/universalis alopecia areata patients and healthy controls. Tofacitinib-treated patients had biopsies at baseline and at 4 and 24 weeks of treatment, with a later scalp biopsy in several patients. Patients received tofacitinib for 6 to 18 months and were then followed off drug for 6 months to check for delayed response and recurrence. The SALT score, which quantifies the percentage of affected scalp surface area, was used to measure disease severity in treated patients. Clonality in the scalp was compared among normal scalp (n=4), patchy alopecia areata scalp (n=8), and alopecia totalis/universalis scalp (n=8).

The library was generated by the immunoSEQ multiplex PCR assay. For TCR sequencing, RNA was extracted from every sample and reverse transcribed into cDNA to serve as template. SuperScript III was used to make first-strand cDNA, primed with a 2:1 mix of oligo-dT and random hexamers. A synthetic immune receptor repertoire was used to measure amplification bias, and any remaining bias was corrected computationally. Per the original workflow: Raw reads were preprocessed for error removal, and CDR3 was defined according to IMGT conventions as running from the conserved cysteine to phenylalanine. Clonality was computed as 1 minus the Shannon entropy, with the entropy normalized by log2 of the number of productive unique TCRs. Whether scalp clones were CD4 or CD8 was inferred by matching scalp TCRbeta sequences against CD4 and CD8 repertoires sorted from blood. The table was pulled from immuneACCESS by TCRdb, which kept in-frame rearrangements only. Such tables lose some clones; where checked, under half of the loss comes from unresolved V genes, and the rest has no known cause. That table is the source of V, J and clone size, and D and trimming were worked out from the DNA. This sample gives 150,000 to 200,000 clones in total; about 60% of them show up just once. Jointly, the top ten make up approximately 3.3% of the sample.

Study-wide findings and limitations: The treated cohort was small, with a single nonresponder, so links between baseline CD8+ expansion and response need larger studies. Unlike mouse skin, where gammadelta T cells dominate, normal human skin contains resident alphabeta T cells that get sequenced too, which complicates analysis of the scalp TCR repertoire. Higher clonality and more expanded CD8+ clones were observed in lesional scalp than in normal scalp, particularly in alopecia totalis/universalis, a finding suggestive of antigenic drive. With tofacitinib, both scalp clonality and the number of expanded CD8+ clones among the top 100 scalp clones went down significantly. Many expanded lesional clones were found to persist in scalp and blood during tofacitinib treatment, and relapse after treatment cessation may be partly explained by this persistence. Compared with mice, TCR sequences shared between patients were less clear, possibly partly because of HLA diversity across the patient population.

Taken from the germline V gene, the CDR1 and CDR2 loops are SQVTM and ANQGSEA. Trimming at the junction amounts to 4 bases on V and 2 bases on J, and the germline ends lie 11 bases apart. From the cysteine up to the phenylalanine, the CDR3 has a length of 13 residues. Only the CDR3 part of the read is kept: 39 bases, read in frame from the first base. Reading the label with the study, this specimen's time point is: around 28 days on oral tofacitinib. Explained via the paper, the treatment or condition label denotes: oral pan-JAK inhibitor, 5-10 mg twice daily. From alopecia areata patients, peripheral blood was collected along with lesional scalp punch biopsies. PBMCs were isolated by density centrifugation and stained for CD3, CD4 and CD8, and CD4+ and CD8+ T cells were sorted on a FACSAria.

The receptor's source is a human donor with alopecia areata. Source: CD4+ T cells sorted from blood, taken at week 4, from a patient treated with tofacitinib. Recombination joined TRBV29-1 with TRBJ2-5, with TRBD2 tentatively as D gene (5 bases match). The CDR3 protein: CSVGLLGQETQYF. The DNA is TGCAGCGTTGGCTTACTAGGTCAAGAGACCCAGTACTTC.